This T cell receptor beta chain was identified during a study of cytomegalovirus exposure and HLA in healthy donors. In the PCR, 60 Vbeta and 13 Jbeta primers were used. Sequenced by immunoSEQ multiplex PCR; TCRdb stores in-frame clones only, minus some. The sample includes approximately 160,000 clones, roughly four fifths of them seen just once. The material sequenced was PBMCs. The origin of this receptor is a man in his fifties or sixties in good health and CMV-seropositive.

CDR3 DNA sequence: TGTGCCAGCAGCGAACAGGGGGCTGGAAACACCATATATTTT. Translating it yields CASSEQGAGNTIYF. The J gene is TRBJ1-3, the V gene TRBV9; 8 bases align to TRBD1. J gave up 2 bases and V 3 bases, and 1 base lay outside the gene matches. The CDR3 is made up of 14 amino acids. Germline CDR1 SGDLS, CDR2 YYNGEE. The full variable domain, in which reference TRBV9 and TRBJ1-3 provide the parts outside the CDR3, is DSGVTQTPKHLITATGQRVTLRCSPRSGDLSVYWYQQSLDQGLQFLIQYYNGEERAKGNILERFSAQQFPDLHSELNLSSLELGDSALYFCASSEQGAGNTIYFGEGSWLTVV.